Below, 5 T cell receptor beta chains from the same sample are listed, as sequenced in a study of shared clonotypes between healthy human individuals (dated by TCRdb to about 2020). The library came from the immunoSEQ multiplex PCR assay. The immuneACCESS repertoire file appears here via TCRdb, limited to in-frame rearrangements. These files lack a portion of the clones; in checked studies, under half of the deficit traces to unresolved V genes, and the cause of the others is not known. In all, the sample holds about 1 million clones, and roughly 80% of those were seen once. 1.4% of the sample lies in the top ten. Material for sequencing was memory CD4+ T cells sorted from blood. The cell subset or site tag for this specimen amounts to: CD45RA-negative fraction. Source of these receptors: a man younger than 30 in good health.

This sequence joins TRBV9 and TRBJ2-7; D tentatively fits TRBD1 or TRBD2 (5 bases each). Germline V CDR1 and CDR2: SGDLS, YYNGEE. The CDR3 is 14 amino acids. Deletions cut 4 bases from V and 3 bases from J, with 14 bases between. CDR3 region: CASSKSGQFYEQYF. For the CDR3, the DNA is TGTGCCAGCAGCAAAAGCGGACAATTCTACGAGCAGTACTTC.

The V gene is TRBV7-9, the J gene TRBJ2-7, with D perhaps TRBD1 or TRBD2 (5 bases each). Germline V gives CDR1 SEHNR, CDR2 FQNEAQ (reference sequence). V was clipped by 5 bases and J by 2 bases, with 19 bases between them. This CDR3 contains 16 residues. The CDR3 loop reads CASSVLVGRGTYEQYF. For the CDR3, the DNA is TGTGCCAGCAGCGTACTAGTAGGACGGGGCACCTACGAGCAGTACTTC.

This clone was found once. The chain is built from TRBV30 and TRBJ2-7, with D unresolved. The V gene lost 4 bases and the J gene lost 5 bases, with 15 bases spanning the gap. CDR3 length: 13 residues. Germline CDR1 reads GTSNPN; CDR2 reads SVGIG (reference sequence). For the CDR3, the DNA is TGTGCCTGGAATCCCCTGGGTCTCCACGAGCAGTACTTC. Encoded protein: CAWNPLGLHEQYF.

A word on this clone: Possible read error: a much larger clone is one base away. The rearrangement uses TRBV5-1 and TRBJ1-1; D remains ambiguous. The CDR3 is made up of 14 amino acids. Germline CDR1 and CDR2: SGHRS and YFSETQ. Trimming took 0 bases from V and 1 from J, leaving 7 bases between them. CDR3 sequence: CASSLGHSNTEAFF. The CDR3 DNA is TGCGCCAGCAGCTTGGGACACTCGAACACTGAAGCTTTCTTT.

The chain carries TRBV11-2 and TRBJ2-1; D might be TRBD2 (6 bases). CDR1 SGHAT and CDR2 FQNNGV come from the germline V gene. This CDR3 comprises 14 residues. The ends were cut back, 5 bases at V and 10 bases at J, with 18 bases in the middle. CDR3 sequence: CASSPRTGRGEQFF. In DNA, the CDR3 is TGTGCCAGCAGCCCACGGACGGGCCGGGGGGAGCAGTTCTTC.